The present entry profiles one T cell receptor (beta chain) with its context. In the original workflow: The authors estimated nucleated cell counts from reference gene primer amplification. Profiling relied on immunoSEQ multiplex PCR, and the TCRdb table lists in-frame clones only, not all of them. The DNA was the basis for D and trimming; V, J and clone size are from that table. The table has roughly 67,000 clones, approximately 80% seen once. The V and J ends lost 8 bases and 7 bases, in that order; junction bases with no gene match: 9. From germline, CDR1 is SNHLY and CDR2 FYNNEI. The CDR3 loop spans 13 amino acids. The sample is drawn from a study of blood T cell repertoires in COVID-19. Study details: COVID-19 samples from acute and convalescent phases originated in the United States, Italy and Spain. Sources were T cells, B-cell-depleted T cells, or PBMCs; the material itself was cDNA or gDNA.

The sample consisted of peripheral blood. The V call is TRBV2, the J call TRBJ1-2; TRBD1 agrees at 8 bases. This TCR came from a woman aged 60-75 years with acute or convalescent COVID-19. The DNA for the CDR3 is TGTGCCAGCGGGGCTACGGGGACAGGTGGCTACACCTTC. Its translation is CASGATGTGGYTF. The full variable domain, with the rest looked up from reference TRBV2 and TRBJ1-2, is EPEVTQTPSHQVTQMGQEVILRCVPISNHLYFYWYRQILGQKVEFLVSFYNNEISEKSEIFDDQFSVERPDGSNFTLKIRSTKLEDSAMYFCASGATGTGGYTFGSGTRLTVV.